This T cell receptor beta chain originates from a study of shared clonotypes between healthy human individuals. In the study overall: Donors had three CD4 naive, three CD4 memory, two CD8 naive and one CD8 memory plate apiece. The study's findings and limits: Rarefaction curves obtained for sorted subsets showed sequencing incomplete despite large depth.

The V segment lost 1 base and the J segment 4 bases; nucleotides outside the gene matches: 8. The CDR3 covers 19 residues. Per germline, CDR1 KGHSH and CDR2 LQKENI. Comment on this clone: As yet, its antigen is unknown.

Assay: immunoSEQ multiplex PCR; the TCRdb copy retains only in-frame clones and omits some. The data contain just over 2,000,000 clones, 85% to 95% of them seen just once; the ten biggest clones take up around 0.13%. This clonotype was sampled from a man younger than 30 in good health. The chain carries TRBV18 and TRBJ2-6; 12 positions agree with TRBD1. Sequencing was done on a sample of naive CD4+ T cells sorted from blood. The sample's subset: CD45RA+ positively selected. In DNA, the CDR3 is TGTGCCAGCTCACCACGGGGACAGGGGGCTCTTGGAGGGGCCAACGTCCTGACTTTC. The encoded protein is CASSPRGQGALGGANVLTF.